The next 27 T cell receptor beta chains were all read from a single sample in a study of blood T cells in healthy people across ages. A sample-barcoded 5' primer and a J-beta primer mix were used in a second PCR of roughly 7 to 12 cycles. TCRdb re-derived calls from the 5' RACE reads in MiXCR, one entry per CDR3 protein. The repertoire consists of around 800,000 distinct CDR3 sequences, with around two thirds occurring once and the leading ten covering about a quarter. The specimen was blood. Receptor source: a man aged 30 to 39 in good health.

This clonotype has only a few counts. This chain joins TRBV27 and TRBJ2-7; 11 bases agree with TRBD2. Unmatched junction bases numbered 8, after V lost 5 bases and J lost 2 bases. CDR1 MNHEY and CDR2 SMNVEV come from the germline V gene (reference sequence). The CDR3 is 16 residues long. Written as DNA, the CDR3 is TGTGCCAGCAGTCGCTTAGCGGGGGGGCTAACCTACGAGCAGTACTTC. Translating gives CASSRLAGGLTYEQYF.

V usage is TRBV5-1 and J usage is TRBJ2-1, with 7 bases lining up with TRBD1. Germline V gene sequence: CDR1 SGHRS, CDR2 YFSETQ. The CDR3 spans 15 residues. J gave up 4 bases and V 6 bases, and 10 bases lay outside the gene matches. CDR3: CASNIRDRRYNEQFF. In DNA, the CDR3 is TGCGCCAGCAACATCCGGGACAGAAGATACAATGAGCAGTTCTTC.

This clonotype was recorded a few times. Mismatch with germline at one junction end may stem from a read error. This chain joins TRBV20-1 and TRBJ2-7; D is perhaps TRBD1 (5 bases). The CDR3 length is 13 residues. The germline V gene has CDR1 DFQATT and CDR2 SNEGSKA (reference sequence). DNA for the CDR3: TGCAGTGTGAACAGGCCGGAAACCTACGGGCAGTACTTC. Translated: CSVNRPETYGQYF.

The rearrangement joins TRBV20-1 to TRBJ1-4, with D maybe TRBD1 (6 bases). With 3 bases removed from V and 4 bases from J, the gap between germline ends came to 12 bases. Germline CDR1 DFQATT, CDR2 SNEGSKA (reference sequence). This CDR3 has 14 residues. The CDR3: CSASEGGFNEKLFF. CDR3 DNA sequence: TGCAGTGCTAGTGAAGGGGGGTTTAATGAAAAACTGTTTTTT.

V is TRBV20-1 and J is TRBJ2-1, with 8 nucleotides matching TRBD1. Unmatched junction bases numbered 2, after V lost 6 bases and J lost 1 base. This CDR3 has 13 amino acids. Germline loops: CDR1 DFQATT, CDR2 SNEGSKA (reference sequence). CDR3 nucleotide sequence: TGCAGTGCCCAGGGGGCGTCCTACAATGAGCAGTTCTTC. Its protein is CSAQGASYNEQFF.

The chain combines TRBV12-3 or TRBV12-4 with TRBJ1-5; 10 bases agree with TRBD1. This CDR3 region has 16 residues. Trimming at V came to 4 bases and at J to 4 bases, leaving 7 bases not matched to a gene. The CDR3 DNA follows: TGTGCCAGCAGTTCCAACCCGGGACAGGGGAATCAGCCCCAGCATTTT. It specifies CASSSNPGQGNQPQHF.

This clonotype has only a few counts. The chain links TRBV7-2 to TRBJ2-4; 9 nucleotides agree with TRBD1. Unmatched junction bases numbered 6, after V lost 3 bases and J lost 6 bases. This CDR3 has 15 residues. The germline V gene encodes CDR1 SGHTA and CDR2 FQGNSA. The DNA for the CDR3 is TGTGCCAGCAGCTTTACAGGGGGCGGGGGAAACATTCAGTACTTC. Translation: CASSFTGGGGNIQYF. The full variable domain, completed using reference TRBV7-2 and TRBJ2-4, is GAGVSQSPSNKVTEKGKDVELRCDPISGHTALYWYRQSLGQGLEFLIYFQGNSAPDKSGLPSDRFSAERTGGSVSTLTIQRTQQEDSAVYLCASSFTGGGGNIQYFGAGTRLSVL.

The chain uses TRBV4-3 and TRBJ2-1; a possible D gene is TRBD2 (6 bases). CDR1 and CDR2 (germline): LGHNA, YSLEER. V was cut by 3 bases and J by 15 bases, with 12 bases left in between. This CDR3 is 11 amino acids long. The CDR3 here is CASSHGLTLFF. The CDR3 region has the DNA TGCGCCAGCAGCCACGGACTAACGTTGTTCTTC.

This clonotype was seen just once. The chain uses TRBV19 and TRBJ1-1, with a tentative D call TRBD1 (5 bases). V lost 3 bases and J lost 4, with 15 bases in between. Germline loops: CDR1 LNHDA, CDR2 SQIVND (reference sequence). CDR3 size: 15 residues. The chain's CDR3 is CASSIFNGGATEAFF. DNA of the CDR3: TGTGCCAGTAGTATTTTTAACGGGGGAGCCACTGAAGCTTTCTTT.

CDR3 in DNA: TGTGCCAGCAGCTTAGAGGGCGTCTTTAGCGGGGGGGCTTGGGAGACCCAGTACTTC. Translated: CASSLEGVFSGGAWETQYF. V and J are TRBV7-2 and TRBJ2-5; 11 bases align to TRBD2. CDR3 length: 19 residues. Germline values: CDR1 SGHTA, CDR2 FQGNSA. J was trimmed by 5 bases and V by 1 base; bases with no gene match: 15.

This chain connects TRBV5-1 to TRBJ2-7, with 8 bases lining up with TRBD1. V gave up 4 bases and J gave up 3 bases; unmatched junction bases: 6. The CDR3 consists of 14 residues. Germline CDR1 and CDR2: SGHRS and YFSETQ. CDR3 coding DNA: TGCGCCAGCAGCCCGATGACAGGGGACTACGAGCAGTACTTC. Protein: CASSPMTGDYEQYF.

V and J are TRBV10-3 and TRBJ2-1, with 8 bases that match TRBD1. V was pared by 4 bases and J by 13 bases, with 12 bases of the junction left unmatched. Germline-derived CDR1 and CDR2 are ENHRY and SYGVKD. This CDR3 contains 14 residues. DNA for the CDR3: TGTGCCATCAGTGGGGCAGGGGGCGACGAGACCCAGTTCTTC. This translates into CAISGAGGDETQFF.

This clonotype was seen a few times. This chain connects TRBV12-3 or TRBV12-4 to TRBJ2-7, with a possible D match to TRBD1 (5 bases). Trimming left V 4 bases short and J 8 bases short, with 18 bases between. The CDR3 totals 14 residues. The CDR3 spells CASSYWSGADQQYF. The CDR3 nucleotides are TGTGCCAGCAGTTACTGGTCTGGGGCGGATCAGCAGTACTTC.

This clonotype appeared a few times. This chain joins TRBV7-2 and TRBJ2-1, with 8 bases identical to TRBD2. The CDR3 covers 16 residues. The germline V gene has CDR1 SGHTA and CDR2 FQGNSA. J gave up 5 bases and V 5 bases, and 11 bases lay outside the gene matches. CDR3 sequence: CASSLGASGPDNEQFF. As DNA, the CDR3 is TGTGCCAGCAGCCTAGGGGCTAGCGGGCCTGACAATGAGCAGTTCTTC.

The rearrangement links TRBV11-2 to TRBJ2-4; D ambiguous. The J call is doubtful: the DNA matches TRBJ2-7 better. The germline V gene has CDR1 SGHAT and CDR2 FQNNGV. The CDR3 consists of 15 residues. This CDR3 is CASSLVRAFGYEQYF. The CDR3 coding sequence is TGTGCCAGCAGCTTAGTAAGGGCCTTCGGCTACGAGCAGTACTTC.

On this clonotype itself: Possible read error: a much larger clone is one base away. The chain carries TRBV4-2 and TRBJ2-7; D is unresolved. Germline V gene data show CDR1 as LGHNA and CDR2 as YNFKEQ. CDR3 size: 13 residues. Trimming cost V 1 base and J 6 bases, with 10 bases left between them. CDR3 amino acids: CASSQGIECEQYF. CDR3 nucleotide sequence: TGTGCCAGCAGCCAAGGGATAGAATGCGAGCAGTACTTC.

V usage is TRBV6-2 or TRBV6-3 and J usage is TRBJ1-5; D call uncertain. Germline CDR1 and CDR2: MNHEY and SVGEGT. The CDR3 totals 11 residues. V was shortened by 2 bases and J by 10 bases, with 6 bases between the two germline ends. CDR3: CASSYDPPQHF. Here the CDR3 DNA reads TGTGCCAGCAGTTACGACCCCCCCCAGCATTTT.

This clonotype was detected once. The V gene is TRBV9, the J gene TRBJ1-4; D perhaps matches TRBD1 (6 bases). Per the germline V gene, CDR1 is SGDLS and CDR2 is YYNGEE. The CDR3 runs to 16 residues. V was cut by 3 bases and J by 5 bases, with 17 bases left in between. The DNA for the CDR3 is TGTGCCAGCAGCGCCCAAGACCGGGACACCAATGAAAAACTGTTTTTT. Translating gives CASSAQDRDTNEKLFF.

The J gene is TRBJ2-1, the V gene TRBV11-3, with D perhaps being TRBD1 or TRBD2 (5 bases each). This CDR3 has 13 residues. Germline V gives CDR1 SGHNT, CDR2 YENEEA. V lost 5 bases, J lost 5 bases, and 10 bases lay in between. The CDR3 DNA sequence: TGTGCCAGCAGCAACCGGGACCACAATGAGCAGTTCTTC. Residues: CASSNRDHNEQFF.

This clonotype was picked up one time. One end of the junction fails to match germline, which may point to a read error. V gene TRBV9 combines with J gene TRBJ1-2; maybe TRBD1 (6 bases). This CDR3 is built from 14 residues. CDR1 is SGDLS, CDR2 YYNGEE, per germline. The CDR3 DNA follows: TGTGCCAGCAGCCTGGGGGGCCCTAACTATAGCTACACCTTC. Amino acids: CASSLGGPNYSYTF.

The V gene is TRBV6-6, the J gene TRBJ2-1, with D perhaps matching TRBD1 or TRBD2 (5 bases each). CDR3 length: 17 residues. Germline values: CDR1 MNHNY, CDR2 SVGAGI (reference sequence). Trimming shortened V by 8 bases and J by 0 bases, and 20 bases separated the two germline ends. CDR3: CASGGRGGDSSYNEQFF. The CDR3 DNA reads as TGTGCCAGCGGGGGAAGAGGCGGCGACAGCTCCTACAATGAGCAGTTCTTC.

The chain employs TRBV4-1 and TRBJ2-3; D ambiguous. This CDR3 has 13 residues. The ends were cut back, 3 bases at V and 6 bases at J, with 10 bases in the middle. Germline-derived CDR1 and CDR2 are MGHRA and YSYEKL. Written as DNA, the CDR3 is TGCGCCAGCAGCCAGAGGAGATGGGATACGCAGTATTTT. It encodes CASSQRRWDTQYF.

Turning to this clonotype: The junction and the germline gene differ at one end; a read error may be behind it. The J gene is TRBJ2-6, the V gene TRBV24-1; the match to TRBD2 covers 7 bases. Looked up from germline, CDR1 is KGHDR and CDR2 is SFDVKD. This CDR3 comprises 17 residues. The CDR3 coding sequence is TGTGCCACCAGTGATTTCGGGGGGAGCTCTGGGACCAACGTCCTGACTTTC. This translates into CATSDFGGSSGTNVLTF.

The chain joins TRBV29-1 to TRBJ2-7, with D perhaps TRBD1 or TRBD2 (5 bases each). Germline V gives CDR1 SQVTM, CDR2 ANQGSEA. The CDR3 extends over 12 amino acids. Trimming removed 5 bases at V and 4 bases at J, with 12 bases between. The chain's CDR3 is CSVSRGGYEQYF. The CDR3 nucleotides read TGCAGCGTTTCTCGTGGGGGTTACGAGCAGTACTTC.

This chain uses TRBV6-2 or TRBV6-3 with TRBJ1-2; maybe TRBD1 (5 bases). Germline V gene lookup returns CDR1 MNHEY and CDR2 SVGEGT. The CDR3 is 16 residues long. The germline V and J ends were trimmed by 0 bases and 8 bases, with 19 bases remaining between them. CDR3 sequence reads: CASSYSRSDGALGYTF. The CDR3 region has the DNA TGTGCCAGCAGTTACTCGAGAAGCGATGGGGCGCTCGGCTACACCTTC.

This rearrangement joins TRBV25-1 to TRBJ1-2, with a weak D call TRBD1 (6 bases). The CDR3 contains 14 residues. V shed 1 base and J shed 8 bases, with 14 bases lying between them. From germline, CDR1 is MGHDK and CDR2 SYGVNS. The CDR3 DNA is TGTGCCAGCAGTGAATCTAACAGGGCCTGGGGCTACACCTTC. Its protein product is CASSESNRAWGYTF.

Many counts were recorded for this clonotype. The chain recombines TRBV7-2 with TRBJ1-5; no clear D. V was clipped by 3 bases and J by 0 bases, with 6 bases between them. The CDR3 runs to 14 residues. Germline V gene lookup returns CDR1 SGHTA and CDR2 FQGNSA. The DNA of the CDR3 is TGTGCCAGCAGCTTGGCAAATAGCAATCAGCCCCAGCATTTT. Residues: CASSLANSNQPQHF.